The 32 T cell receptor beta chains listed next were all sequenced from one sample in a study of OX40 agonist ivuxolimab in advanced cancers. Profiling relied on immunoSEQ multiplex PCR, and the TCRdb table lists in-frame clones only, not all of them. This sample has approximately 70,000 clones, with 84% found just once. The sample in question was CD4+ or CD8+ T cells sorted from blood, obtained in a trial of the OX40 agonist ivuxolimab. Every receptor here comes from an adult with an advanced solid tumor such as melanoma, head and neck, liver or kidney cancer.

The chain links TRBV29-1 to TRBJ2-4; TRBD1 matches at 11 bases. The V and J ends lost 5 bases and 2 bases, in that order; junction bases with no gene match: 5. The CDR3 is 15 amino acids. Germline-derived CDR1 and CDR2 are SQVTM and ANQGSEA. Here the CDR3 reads CSVRTGGGTKNIQYF. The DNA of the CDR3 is TGCAGCGTTCGGACAGGGGGCGGCACCAAAAACATTCAGTACTTC. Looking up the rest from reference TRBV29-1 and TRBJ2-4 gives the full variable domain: SAVISQKPSRDICQRGTSLTIQCQVDSQVTMMFWYRQQPGQSLTLIATANQGSEATYESGFVIDKFPISRPNLTFSTLTVSNMSPEDSSIYLCSVRTGGGTKNIQYFGAGTRLSVL.

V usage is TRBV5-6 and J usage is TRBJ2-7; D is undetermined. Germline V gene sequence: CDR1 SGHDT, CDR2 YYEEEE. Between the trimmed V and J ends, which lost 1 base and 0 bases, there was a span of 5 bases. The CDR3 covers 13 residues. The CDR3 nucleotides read TGTGCCAGCAGCTTGCACACCTCCTACGAGCAGTACTTC. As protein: CASSLHTSYEQYF.

The CDR3 nucleotides read TGTGCCAGCAGCTTCGGGGATTATGGCTACACCTTC. Protein: CASSFGDYGYTF. V gene TRBV5-5 combines with J gene TRBJ1-2; D is unresolved. The V gene lost 2 bases and the J gene lost 5 bases, with 7 bases spanning the gap. The CDR3 is made up of 12 amino acids. The V gene's germline CDR1 is SGHKS and CDR2 YYEKEE (reference sequence).

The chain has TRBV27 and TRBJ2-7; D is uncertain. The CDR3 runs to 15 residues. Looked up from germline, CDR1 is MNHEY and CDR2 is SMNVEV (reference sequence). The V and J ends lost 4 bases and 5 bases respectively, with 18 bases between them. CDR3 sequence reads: CASSSQGAKSHEQYF. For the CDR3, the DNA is TGTGCCAGCAGTTCACAAGGAGCAAAGTCGCACGAGCAGTACTTC.

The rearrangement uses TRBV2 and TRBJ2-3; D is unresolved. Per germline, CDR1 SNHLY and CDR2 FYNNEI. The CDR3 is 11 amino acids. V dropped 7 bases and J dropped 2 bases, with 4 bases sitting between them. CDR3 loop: CASILTDTQYF. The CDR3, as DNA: TGTGCCAGCATTCTCACAGATACGCAGTATTTT.

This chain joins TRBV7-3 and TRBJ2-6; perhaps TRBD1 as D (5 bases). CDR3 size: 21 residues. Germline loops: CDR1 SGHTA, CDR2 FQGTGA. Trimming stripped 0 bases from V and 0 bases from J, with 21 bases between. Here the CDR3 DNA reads TGTGCCAGCAGCTTAACCGGTTATTGGGGCGGATCCCGCTCTGGGGCCAACGTCCTGACTTTC. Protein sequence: CASSLTGYWGGSRSGANVLTF.

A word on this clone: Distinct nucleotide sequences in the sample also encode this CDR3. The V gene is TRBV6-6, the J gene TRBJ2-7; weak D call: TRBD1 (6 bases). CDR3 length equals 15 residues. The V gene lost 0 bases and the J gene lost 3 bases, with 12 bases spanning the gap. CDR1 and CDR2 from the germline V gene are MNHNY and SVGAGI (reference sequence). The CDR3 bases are TGTGCCAGCAGTTACTCGCCGCAAGGGGGCTACGAGCAGTACTTC. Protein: CASSYSPQGGYEQYF.

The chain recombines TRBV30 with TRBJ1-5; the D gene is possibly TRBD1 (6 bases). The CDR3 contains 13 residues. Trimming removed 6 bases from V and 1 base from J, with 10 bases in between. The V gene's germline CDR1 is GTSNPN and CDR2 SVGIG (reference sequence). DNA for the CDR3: TGTGCCTGTACCGGACAGAGCAATCAGCCCCAGCATTTT. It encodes CACTGQSNQPQHF.

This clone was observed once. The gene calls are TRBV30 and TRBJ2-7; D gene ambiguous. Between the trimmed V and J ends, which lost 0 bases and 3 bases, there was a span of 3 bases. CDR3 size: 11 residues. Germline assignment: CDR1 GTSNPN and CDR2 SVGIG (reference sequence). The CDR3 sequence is CAWSVIYEQYF. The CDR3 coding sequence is TGTGCCTGGAGTGTAATCTACGAGCAGTACTTC.

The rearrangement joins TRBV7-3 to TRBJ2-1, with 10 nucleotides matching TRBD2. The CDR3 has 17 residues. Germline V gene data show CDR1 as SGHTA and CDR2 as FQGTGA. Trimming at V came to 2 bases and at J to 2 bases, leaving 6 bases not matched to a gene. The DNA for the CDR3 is TGTGCCAGCAGCTTAGTAACTAGCGGGGCAGCCTACAATGAGCAGTTCTTC. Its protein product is CASSLVTSGAAYNEQFF.

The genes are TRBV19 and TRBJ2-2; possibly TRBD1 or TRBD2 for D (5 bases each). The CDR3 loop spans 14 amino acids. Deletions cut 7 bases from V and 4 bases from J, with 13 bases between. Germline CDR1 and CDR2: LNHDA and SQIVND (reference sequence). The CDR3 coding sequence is TGTGCCAGTATGGGAAGGGACGGCACCGGGGAGCTGTTTTTT. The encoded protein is CASMGRDGTGELFF.

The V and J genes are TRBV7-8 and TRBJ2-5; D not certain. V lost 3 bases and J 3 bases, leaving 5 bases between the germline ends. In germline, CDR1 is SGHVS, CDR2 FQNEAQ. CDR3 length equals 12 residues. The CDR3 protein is CASSLWEETQYF. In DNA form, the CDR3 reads TGTGCCAGCAGCTTGTGGGAAGAGACCCAGTACTTC.

The CDR3 nucleotides read TGCAGCGTTGAAGCCAGTTTGAACACCGGGGAGCTGTTTTTT. Translation: CSVEASLNTGELFF. This rearrangement joins TRBV29-1 to TRBJ2-2, with D unclear. Trimming left V 1 base short and J 1 base short, with 7 bases between. The CDR3 loop spans 14 amino acids. Germline-derived CDR1 and CDR2 are SQVTM and ANQGSEA.

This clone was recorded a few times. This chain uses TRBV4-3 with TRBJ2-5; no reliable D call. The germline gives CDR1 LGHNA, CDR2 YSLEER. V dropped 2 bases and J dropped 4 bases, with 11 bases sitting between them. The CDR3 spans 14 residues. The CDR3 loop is CASSQSYVRETQYF. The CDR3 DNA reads TGCGCCAGCAGCCAAAGCTATGTAAGAGAGACCCAGTACTTC.

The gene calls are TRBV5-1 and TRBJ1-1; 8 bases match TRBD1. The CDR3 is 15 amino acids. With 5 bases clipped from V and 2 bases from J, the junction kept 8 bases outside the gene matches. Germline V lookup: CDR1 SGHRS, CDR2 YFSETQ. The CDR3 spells CASRPNGQGNTEAFF. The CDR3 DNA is TGCGCCAGCAGACCTAATGGACAGGGAAACACTGAAGCTTTCTTT.

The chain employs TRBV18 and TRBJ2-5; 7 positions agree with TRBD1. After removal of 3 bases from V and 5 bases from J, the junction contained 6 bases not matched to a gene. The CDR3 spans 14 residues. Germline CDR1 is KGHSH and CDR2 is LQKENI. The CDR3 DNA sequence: TGTGCCAGCTCACCCACGACAGGGCGGGAGACCCAGTACTTC. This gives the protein CASSPTTGRETQYF.

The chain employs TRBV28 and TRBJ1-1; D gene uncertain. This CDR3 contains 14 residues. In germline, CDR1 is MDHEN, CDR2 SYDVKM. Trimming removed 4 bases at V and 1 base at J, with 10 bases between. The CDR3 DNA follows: TGTGCCAGCAGTTCCGGACGGGGGAACACTGAAGCTTTCTTT. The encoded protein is CASSSGRGNTEAFF.

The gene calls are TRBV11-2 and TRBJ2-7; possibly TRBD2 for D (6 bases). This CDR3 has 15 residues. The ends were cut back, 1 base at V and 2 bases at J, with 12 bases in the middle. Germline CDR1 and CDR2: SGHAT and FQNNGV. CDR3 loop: CASSLGLWGAYEQYF. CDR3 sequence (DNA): TGTGCCAGCAGCTTAGGACTCTGGGGGGCCTACGAGCAGTACTTC.

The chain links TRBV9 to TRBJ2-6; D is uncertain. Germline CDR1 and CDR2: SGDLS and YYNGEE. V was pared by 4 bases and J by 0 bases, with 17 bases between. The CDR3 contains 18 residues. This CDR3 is CASSSPASFSSGANVLTF. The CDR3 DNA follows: TGTGCCAGCAGCTCTCCCGCCTCATTCAGCTCTGGGGCCAACGTCCTGACTTTC.

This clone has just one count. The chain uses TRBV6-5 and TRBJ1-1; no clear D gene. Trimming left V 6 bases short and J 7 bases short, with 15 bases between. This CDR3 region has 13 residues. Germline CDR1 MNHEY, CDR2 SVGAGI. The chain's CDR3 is CASRRGSYDEAFF. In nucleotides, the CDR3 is TGTGCCAGCAGACGAGGGAGCTACGATGAAGCTTTCTTT.

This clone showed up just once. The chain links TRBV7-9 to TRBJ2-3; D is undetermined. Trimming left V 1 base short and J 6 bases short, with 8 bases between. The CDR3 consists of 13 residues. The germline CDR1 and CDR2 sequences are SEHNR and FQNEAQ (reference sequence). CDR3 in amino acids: CASSLEMWDTQYF. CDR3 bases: TGTGCCAGCAGCTTAGAGATGTGGGATACGCAGTATTTT.

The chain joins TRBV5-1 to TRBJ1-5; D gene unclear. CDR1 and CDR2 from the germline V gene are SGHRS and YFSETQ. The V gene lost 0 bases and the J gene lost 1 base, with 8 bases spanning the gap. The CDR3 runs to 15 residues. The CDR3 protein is CASSLDPRSNQPQHF. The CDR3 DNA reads TGCGCCAGCAGCTTGGACCCGAGGAGCAATCAGCCCCAGCATTTT.

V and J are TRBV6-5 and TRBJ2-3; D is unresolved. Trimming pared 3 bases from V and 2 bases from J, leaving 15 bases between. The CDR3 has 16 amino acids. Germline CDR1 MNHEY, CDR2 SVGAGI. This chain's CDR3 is CASSYIRPPATDTQYF. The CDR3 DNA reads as TGTGCCAGCAGTTATATCCGGCCCCCGGCCACAGATACGCAGTATTTT.

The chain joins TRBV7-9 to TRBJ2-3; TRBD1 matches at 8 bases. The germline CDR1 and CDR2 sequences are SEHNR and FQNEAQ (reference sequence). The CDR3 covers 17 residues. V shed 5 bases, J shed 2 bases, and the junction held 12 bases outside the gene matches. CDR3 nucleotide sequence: TGTGCCAGCAGCCCCGAGACAGGGGCGGGGACCACAGATACGCAGTATTTT. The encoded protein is CASSPETGAGTTDTQYF.

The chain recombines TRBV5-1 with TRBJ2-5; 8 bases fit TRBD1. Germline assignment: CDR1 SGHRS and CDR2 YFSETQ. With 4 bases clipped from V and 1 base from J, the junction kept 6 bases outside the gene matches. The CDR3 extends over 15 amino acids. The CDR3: CASSRTGLRQETQYF. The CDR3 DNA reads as TGCGCCAGCAGCCGGACAGGGTTACGCCAAGAGACCCAGTACTTC. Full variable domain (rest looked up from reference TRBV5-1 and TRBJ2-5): KAGVTQTPRYLIKTRGQQVTLSCSPISGHRSVSWYQQTPGQGLQFLFEYFSETQRNKGNFPGRFSGRQFSNSRSEMNVSTLELGDSALYLCASSRTGLRQETQYFGPGTRLLVL.

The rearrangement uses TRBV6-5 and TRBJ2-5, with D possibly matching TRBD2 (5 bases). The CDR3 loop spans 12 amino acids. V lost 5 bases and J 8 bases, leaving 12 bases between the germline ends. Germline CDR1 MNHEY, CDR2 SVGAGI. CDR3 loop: CASSPLSGTQYF. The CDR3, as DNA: TGTGCCAGCAGTCCGCTGTCGGGAACCCAGTACTTC.

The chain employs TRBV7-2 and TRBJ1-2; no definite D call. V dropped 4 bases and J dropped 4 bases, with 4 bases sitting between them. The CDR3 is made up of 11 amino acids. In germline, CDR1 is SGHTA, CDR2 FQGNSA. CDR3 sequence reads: CASSSRYGYTF. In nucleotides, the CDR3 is TGTGCCAGCAGCTCTCGCTATGGCTACACCTTC.

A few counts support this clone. CDR3 nucleotides: TGTGCCAGTAGGGACGGAGGGAGCTCCTATAATTCACCCCTCCACTTT. Protein sequence: CASRDGGSSYNSPLHF. The chain joins TRBV19 to TRBJ1-6; D not certain. This CDR3 region has 16 residues. In germline, CDR1 is LNHDA, CDR2 SQIVND (reference sequence). The V end was cut by 6 bases, the J end by 0 bases, with 12 bases between.

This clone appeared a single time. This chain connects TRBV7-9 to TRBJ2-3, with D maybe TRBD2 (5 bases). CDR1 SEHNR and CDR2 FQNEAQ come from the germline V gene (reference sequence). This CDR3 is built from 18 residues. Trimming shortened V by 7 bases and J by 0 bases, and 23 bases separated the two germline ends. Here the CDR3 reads CASTTSGFWLPSTDTQYF. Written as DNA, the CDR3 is TGTGCCAGCACGACCTCGGGATTTTGGTTACCTAGCACAGATACGCAGTATTTT.

DNA for the CDR3: TGTGCCAGCAGTGAACTCCCCGGGCCCTATGGCTACACCTTC. This translates into CASSELPGPYGYTF. The chain combines TRBV6-1 with TRBJ1-2; D not certain. The CDR3 extends over 14 amino acids. V lost 2 bases and J 4 bases, leaving 11 bases between the germline ends. CDR1 and CDR2 from the germline V gene are MNHNS and SASEGT.

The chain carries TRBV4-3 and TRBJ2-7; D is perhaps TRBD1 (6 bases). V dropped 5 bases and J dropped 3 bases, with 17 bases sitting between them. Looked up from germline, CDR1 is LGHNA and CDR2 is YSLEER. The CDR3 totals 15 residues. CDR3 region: CASSYSRTDSYEQYF. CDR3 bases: TGCGCCAGCAGCTATTCCCGGACAGACAGCTACGAGCAGTACTTC.

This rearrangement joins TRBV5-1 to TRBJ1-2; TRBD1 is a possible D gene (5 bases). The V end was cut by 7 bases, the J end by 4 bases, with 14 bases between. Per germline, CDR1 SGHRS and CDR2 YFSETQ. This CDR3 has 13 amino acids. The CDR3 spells CASRWGESYGYTF. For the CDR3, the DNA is TGCGCCAGCCGGTGGGGGGAGAGCTATGGCTACACCTTC.